This T cell receptor (beta chain) emerged from a study of shared clonotypes between healthy human individuals. CD45RO-negative, CCR7-positively selected cells formed the naive CD8 fraction, excluding terminally differentiated effector memory CD45RA+ cells. Assay used: immunoSEQ multiplex PCR; TCRdb lists only in-frame clones, some missing. The table shows around 2,100,000 clones, with about 95% occurring only once. Sequencing was performed on naive CD8+ T cells sorted from blood. The clonotype comes from a man younger than 30 in good health.

CDR3 residues: CASTRYSYEQYF. CDR3 sequence (DNA): TGTGCCAGCACGAGATACTCCTACGAGCAGTACTTC. V and J are TRBV6-1 and TRBJ2-7; D gene ambiguous. The V gene's germline CDR1 is MNHNS and CDR2 SASEGT. The CDR3 is 12 residues long. V was cut by 7 bases and J by 0 bases, with 7 bases left in between.